The 8 T cell receptor beta chains in this list originate from one sample, sequenced in a study of vaccination and CD4 T cells after COVID-19. Cultured CD4+ T-cell DNA underwent Oncomine TCR Beta short-read sequencing. TCRdb analysed the PCR reads with MiXCR anew, one entry per CDR3 protein. Of approximately 7,000 distinct CDR3 sequences in the sample, 35% to 50% were seen once. Their antigens remain unidentified. The treatment here: approximately 9-day PBMC culture with coronavirus spike peptide pools or control peptides (ViraFEST assay). Investigators obtained the unexposed donor's CD4+ T cells before the COVID-19 pandemic (2011-2018). Sequencing used CD4+ T cells from blood, cultured in vitro. The receptors were gathered from a human donor in good health.

The chain has TRBV7-2 and TRBJ1-3; 7 nucleotides match TRBD1. V was clipped by 5 bases and J by 4 bases; unmatched bases: 8. The germline V gene encodes CDR1 SGHTA and CDR2 FQGNSA. The CDR3 totals 15 residues. The chain's CDR3 is CASSPQAGGGNTIYF. In DNA form, the CDR3 reads TGTGCCAGCAGCCCGCAAGCAGGGGGGGGAAACACCATATATTTT.

The chain couples TRBV27 to TRBJ1-2, with 8 positions matching TRBD1. CDR1 and CDR2 from the germline V gene are MNHEY and SMNVEV (reference sequence). The CDR3 runs to 14 residues. Losses at the gene ends were 5 bases for V and 7 bases for J; bases not matched to a gene: 9. CDR3 nucleotides: TGTGCCAGCAGTGAGGCCGGGACAGGTGGTGGCTACACCTTC. Its protein product is CASSEAGTGGGYTF.

The V call is TRBV2, the J call TRBJ2-7, with 8 bases aligning to TRBD1. The trim removed 6 bases at V and 12 bases at J, leaving 10 bases unmatched. Per germline, CDR1 SNHLY and CDR2 FYNNEI. CDR3 size: 12 residues. In DNA form, the CDR3 reads TGTGCCAGCAGGGAGGACAGGGAATGGCTGTACTTC. Its protein is CASREDREWLYF.

In its sample, this clonotype was seen a few times. The chain recombines TRBV7-8 with TRBJ1-1; 9 bases agree with TRBD1. J gave up 6 bases and V 3 bases, and 2 bases lay outside the gene matches. The CDR3 length is 13 residues. The germline V gene encodes CDR1 SGHVS and CDR2 FQNEAQ. Written as DNA, the CDR3 is TGTGCCAGCAGCTTGGGGGACAGGGCTGAAGCTTTCTTT. It codes for CASSLGDRAEAFF.

By share, this clonotype counts as large. The CDR3 coding sequence is TGTGCCAGCAGTGTTGGATACGAGCAGTACTTC. This sequence encodes CASSVGYEQYF. This chain connects TRBV2 to TRBJ2-7; D not resolved. Trimming removed 4 bases at V and 4 bases at J, with 5 bases between. CDR1 is SNHLY, CDR2 FYNNEI, per germline. The CDR3 loop spans 11 amino acids.

The chain recombines TRBV6-5 with TRBJ2-1; D might be TRBD2 (6 bases). Trimming left V 1 base short and J 7 bases short, with 17 bases between. The CDR3 is 16 amino acids. Germline V gene sequence: CDR1 MNHEY, CDR2 SVGAGI. CDR3 sequence reads: CASSYFSGGVGNEQFF. As DNA, the CDR3 is TGTGCCAGCAGTTACTTCTCCGGGGGAGTGGGTAATGAGCAGTTCTTC.

The chain is built from TRBV19 and TRBJ1-5; D remains unclear. The CDR3 consists of 13 residues. V shed 5 bases and J shed 4 bases, with 9 bases lying between them. The germline V gene has CDR1 LNHDA and CDR2 SQIVND (reference sequence). CDR3 in DNA: TGTGCCAGTAGTCCGTCCTGGAATCAGCCCCAGCATTTT. Amino acids: CASSPSWNQPQHF.

This clonotype was detected a few times. The gene calls are TRBV12-3 or TRBV12-4 and TRBJ1-6; D is unclear. V lost 1 base and J 7 bases, leaving 11 bases between the germline ends. The CDR3 is 15 residues long. The CDR3 region is CASSLVRGRNSPLHF. The DNA for the CDR3 is TGTGCCAGCAGTTTAGTTCGGGGAAGAAATTCACCCCTCCACTTT.